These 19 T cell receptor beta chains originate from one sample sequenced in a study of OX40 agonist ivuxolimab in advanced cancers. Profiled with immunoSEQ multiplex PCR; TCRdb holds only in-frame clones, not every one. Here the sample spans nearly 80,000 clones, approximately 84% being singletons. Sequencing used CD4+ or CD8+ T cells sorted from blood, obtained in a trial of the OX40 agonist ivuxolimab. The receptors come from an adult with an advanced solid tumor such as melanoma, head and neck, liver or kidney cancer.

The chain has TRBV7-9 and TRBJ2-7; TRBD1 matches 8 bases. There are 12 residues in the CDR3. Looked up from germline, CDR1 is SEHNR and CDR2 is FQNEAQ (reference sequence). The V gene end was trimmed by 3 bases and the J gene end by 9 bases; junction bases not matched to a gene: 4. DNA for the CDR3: TGTGCCAGCAGCTTGGAAGGGACAGGGCAGTACGTC. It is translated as CASSLEGTGQYV.

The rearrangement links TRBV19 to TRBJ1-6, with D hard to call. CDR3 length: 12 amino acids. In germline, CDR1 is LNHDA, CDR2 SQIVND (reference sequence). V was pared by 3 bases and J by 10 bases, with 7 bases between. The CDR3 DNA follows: TGTGCCAGTAGTATCCGCTCATCACCCCTCCACTTT. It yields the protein CASSIRSSPLHF.

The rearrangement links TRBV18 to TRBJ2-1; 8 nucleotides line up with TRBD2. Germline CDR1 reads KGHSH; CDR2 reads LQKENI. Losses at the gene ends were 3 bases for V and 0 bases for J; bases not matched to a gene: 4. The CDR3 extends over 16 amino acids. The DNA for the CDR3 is TGTGCCAGCTCACCGTTCCTAGCGGGCTCCTACAATGAGCAGTTCTTC. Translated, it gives CASSPFLAGSYNEQFF.

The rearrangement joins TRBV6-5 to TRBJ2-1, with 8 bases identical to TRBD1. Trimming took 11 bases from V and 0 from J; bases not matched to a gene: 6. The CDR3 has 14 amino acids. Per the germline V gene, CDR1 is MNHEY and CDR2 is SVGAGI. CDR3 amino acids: CASKDRGSYNEQFF. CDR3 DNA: TGTGCCTCCAAAGACAGGGGCTCCTACAATGAGCAGTTCTTC.

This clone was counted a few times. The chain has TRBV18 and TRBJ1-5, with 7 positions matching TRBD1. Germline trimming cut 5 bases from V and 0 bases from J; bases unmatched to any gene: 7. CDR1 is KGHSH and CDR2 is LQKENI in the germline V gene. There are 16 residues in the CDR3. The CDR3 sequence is CASSTWTGGSNQPQHF. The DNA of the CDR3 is TGTGCCAGCTCAACCTGGACAGGTGGTAGCAATCAGCCCCAGCATTTT.

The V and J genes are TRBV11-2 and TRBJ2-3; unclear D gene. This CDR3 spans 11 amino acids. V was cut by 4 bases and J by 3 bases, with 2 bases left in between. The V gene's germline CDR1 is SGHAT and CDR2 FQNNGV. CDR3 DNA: TGTGCCAGCAGCTGGACAGATACGCAGTATTTT. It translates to CASSWTDTQYF.

The CDR3 is CASSLTSGPGQPQHF. DNA for the CDR3: TGTGCCAGTAGTCTTACCTCAGGACCCGGTCAGCCCCAGCATTTT. The chain recombines TRBV19 with TRBJ1-5; D unclear. The CDR3 runs 15 residues. Trimming left V 5 bases short and J 6 bases short, with 17 bases between. Germline V gene lookup returns CDR1 LNHDA and CDR2 SQIVND (reference sequence).

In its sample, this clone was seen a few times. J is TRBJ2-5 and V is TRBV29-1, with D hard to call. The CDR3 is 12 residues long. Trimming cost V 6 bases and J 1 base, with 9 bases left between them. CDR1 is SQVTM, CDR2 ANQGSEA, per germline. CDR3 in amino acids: CSVLRPQETQYF. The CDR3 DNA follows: TGCAGCGTCCTTAGACCCCAAGAGACCCAGTACTTC.

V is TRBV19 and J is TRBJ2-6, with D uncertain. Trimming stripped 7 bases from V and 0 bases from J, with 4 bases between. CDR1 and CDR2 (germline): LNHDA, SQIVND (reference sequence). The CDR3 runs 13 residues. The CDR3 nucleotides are TGTGCCAGTATACGCTCTGGGGCCAACGTCCTGACTTTC. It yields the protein CASIRSGANVLTF.

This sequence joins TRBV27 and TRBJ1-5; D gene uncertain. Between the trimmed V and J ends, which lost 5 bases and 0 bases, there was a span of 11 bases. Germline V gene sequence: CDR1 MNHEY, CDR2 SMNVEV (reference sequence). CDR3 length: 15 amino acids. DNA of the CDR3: TGTGCCAGCAGTCCTGTCCTGGGTAGCAATCAGCCCCAGCATTTT. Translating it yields CASSPVLGSNQPQHF.

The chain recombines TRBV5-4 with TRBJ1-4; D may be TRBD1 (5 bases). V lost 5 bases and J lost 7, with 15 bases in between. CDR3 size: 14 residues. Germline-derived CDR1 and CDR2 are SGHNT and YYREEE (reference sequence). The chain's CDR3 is CASSRDVGSEKLFF. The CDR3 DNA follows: TGTGCCAGCAGTAGGGACGTGGGGAGTGAAAAACTGTTTTTT.

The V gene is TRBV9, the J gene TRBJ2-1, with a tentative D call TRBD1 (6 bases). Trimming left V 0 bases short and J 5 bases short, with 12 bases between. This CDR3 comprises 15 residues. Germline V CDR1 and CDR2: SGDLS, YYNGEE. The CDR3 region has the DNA TGTGCCAGCAGCGTAGGAGGGGGATTCGACAATGAGCAGTTCTTC. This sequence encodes CASSVGGGFDNEQFF.

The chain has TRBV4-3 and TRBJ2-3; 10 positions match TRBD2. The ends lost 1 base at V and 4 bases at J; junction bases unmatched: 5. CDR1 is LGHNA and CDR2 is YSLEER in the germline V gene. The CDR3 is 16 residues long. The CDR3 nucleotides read TGCGCCAGCAGCCAAGTCGGGCTAGCGGGAGCAGATACGCAGTATTTT. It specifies CASSQVGLAGADTQYF.

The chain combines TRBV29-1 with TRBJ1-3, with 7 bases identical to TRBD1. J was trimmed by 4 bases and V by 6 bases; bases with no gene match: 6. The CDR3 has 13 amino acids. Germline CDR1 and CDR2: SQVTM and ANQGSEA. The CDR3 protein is CSVEDRKGNTIYF. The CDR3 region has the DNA TGCAGCGTAGAGGACAGGAAAGGAAACACCATATATTTT.

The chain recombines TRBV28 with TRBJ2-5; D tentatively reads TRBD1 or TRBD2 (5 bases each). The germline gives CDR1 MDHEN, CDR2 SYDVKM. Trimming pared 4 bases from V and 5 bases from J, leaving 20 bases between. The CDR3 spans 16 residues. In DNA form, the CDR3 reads TGTGCCAGCAGTTCCCGGAGGAGGTTGAAGGGGGAGACCCAGTACTTC. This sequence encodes CASSSRRRLKGETQYF. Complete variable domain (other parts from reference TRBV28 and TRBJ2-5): DVKVTQSSRYLVKRTGEKVFLECVQDMDHENMFWYRQDPGLGLRLIYFSYDVKMKEKGDIPEGYSVSREKKERFSLILESASTNQTSMYLCASSSRRRLKGETQYFGPGTRLLVL.

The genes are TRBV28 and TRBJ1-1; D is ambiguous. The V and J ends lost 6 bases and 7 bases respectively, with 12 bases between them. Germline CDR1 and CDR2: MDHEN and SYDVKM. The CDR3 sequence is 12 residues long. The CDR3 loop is CASRELTLEAFF. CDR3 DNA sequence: TGTGCCAGCAGGGAACTGACTCTTGAAGCTTTCTTT.

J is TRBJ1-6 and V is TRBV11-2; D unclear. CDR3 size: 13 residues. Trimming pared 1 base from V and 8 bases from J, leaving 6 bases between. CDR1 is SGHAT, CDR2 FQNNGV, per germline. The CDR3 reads CASSLVMYSPLHF. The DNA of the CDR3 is TGTGCCAGCAGCTTAGTTATGTATTCACCCCTCCACTTT. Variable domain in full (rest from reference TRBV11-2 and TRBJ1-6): EAGVAQSPRYKIIEKRQSVAFWCNPISGHATLYWYQQILGQGPKLLIQFQNNGVVDDSQLPKDRFSAERLKGVDSTLKIQPAKLEDSAVYLCASSLVMYSPLHFGNGTRLTVT.

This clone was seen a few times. The CDR3 region has the DNA TGTGCCAGCAGCCAAGGATCTAGCGGGAGCAGAGAGACCCAGTACTTC. The encoded protein is CASSQGSSGSRETQYF. The rearrangement links TRBV14 to TRBJ2-5; 10 nucleotides align to TRBD2. With V trimmed by 1 base and J by 4 bases, 6 bases remained unmatched. Germline V CDR1 and CDR2: SGHDN, FVKESK. The CDR3 runs 16 residues.

In DNA, the CDR3 is TGTGCCCGAGCACCCGGGACAGGGGTGTACGAGCAGTACTTC. The encoded protein is CARAPGTGVYEQYF. The rearrangement joins TRBV28 to TRBJ2-7, with 10 nucleotides matching TRBD1. The CDR3 consists of 14 residues. CDR1 is MDHEN and CDR2 is SYDVKM in the germline V gene. J lost 4 bases, V lost 11 bases, and 11 bases had no gene match.